This T cell receptor (beta chain) is from a study of T cells expressing NK-cell markers. Findings and limits, study-wide: The share of CD8+ T cells held by dominant NKG2C+ clonotypes was 1.0-7.0% in about six donors.

The CDR3 length is 15 residues. Per germline, CDR1 MNHEY and CDR2 SMNVEV (reference sequence). No DNA is given; TCRdb re-called the 5' RACE reads and lists each CDR3 protein once. The sample table includes approximately 110,000 distinct CDR3 sequences. Concerning this clonotype itself: Its antigen is currently unknown.

The source is a woman between 18 and 70 years old in good health. This chain links TRBV27 with TRBJ2-7. The sequenced sample consisted of blood T cells: a sorted CD56 or NKG2C T cell subset, CD4+ or CD8+ T cells, or bulk PBMC T cells (not recorded which). CDR3 protein: CASSLSFGHPYEQYF.